The next 15 T cell receptor beta chains were all read from a single sample in a study of CD8+CD57+ T cells in acquired aplastic anemia. TCR beta VDJ and CDR3 profiling used genomic DNA as template. MiXCR, run by TCRdb on the reads, gives a single entry per CDR3 protein. The sample includes about 130,000 distinct CDR3 sequences, around two fifths seen only once; the top ten take roughly 8.9%. Source material: sorted CD4+, CD8+, or CD8+CD57+ T cells (not recorded which) from PBMCs. The receptor set was obtained from a human donor in good health, serving as a control.

This clonotype was seen at least ten times. CDR3 loop: CSARNGGALAKHNEQFF. DNA for the CDR3: TGCAGTGCTAGAAACGGGGGAGCACTAGCCAAACACAATGAGCAGTTCTTC. The rearrangement links TRBV20-1 to TRBJ2-1; possibly TRBD2 for D (6 bases). The V end was cut by 2 bases, the J end by 5 bases, with 22 bases between. This CDR3 spans 17 amino acids. The germline V gene has CDR1 DFQATT and CDR2 SNEGSKA (reference sequence).

The chain employs TRBV29-1 and TRBJ2-7; TRBD2 aligns across 9 bases. Germline V gene lookup returns CDR1 SQVTM and CDR2 ANQGSEA. The CDR3 contains 12 residues. In DNA form, the CDR3 reads TGCAGTACTTCTAGCGGGGCCTACGAGCAGTACTTC. Protein sequence: CSTSSGAYEQYF.

This clonotype was observed many times. The genes are TRBV6-1 and TRBJ2-3, with TRBD2 matching 9 bases. Looked up from germline, CDR1 is MNHNS and CDR2 is SASEGT. V lost 7 bases and J lost 2; bases outside the gene matches: 7. This CDR3 has 15 residues. CDR3 sequence reads: CASIASGTTTDTQYF. The CDR3 DNA sequence: TGTGCCAGCATTGCTAGCGGGACGACCACAGATACGCAGTATTTT.

This rearrangement joins TRBV25-1 to TRBJ2-3; 11 bases line up with TRBD2. The CDR3 loop spans 16 amino acids. Germline V gene data show CDR1 as MGHDK and CDR2 as SYGVNS. With 6 bases clipped from V and 1 base from J, the junction kept 6 bases outside the gene matches. DNA for the CDR3: TGTGCCAGCAGCCTTCTAGCGGGGGGCCGCACAGATACGCAGTATTTT. Protein sequence: CASSLLAGGRTDTQYF.

J is TRBJ2-3 and V is TRBV6-1; possible D gene TRBD2, 6 bases. The length of the CDR3 is 16 residues. Trimming took off 4 bases at V and 4 bases at J, with 18 bases between the two ends. Germline V CDR1 and CDR2: MNHNS, SASEGT. In DNA form, the CDR3 reads TGTGCCAGCAGTGTATCAGTGGAGGGAGGAGCAGATACGCAGTATTTT. Protein sequence: CASSVSVEGGADTQYF.

Turning to this clonotype: Relative to the germline gene, one junction end is altered; a read error may explain this. The chain couples TRBV2 to TRBJ1-3; the D is unclear. CDR3 length equals 15 residues. CDR1 is SNHLY, CDR2 FYNNEI, per germline. CDR3 protein: CTSSEGRLSGNTIYF. CDR3 sequence (DNA): TGTACCAGCAGTGAGGGTCGCCTCTCTGGAAACACCATATATTTT.

This clonotype was seen only a few times. This chain links TRBV10-2 with TRBJ2-7; D is uncertain. This CDR3 contains 12 residues. V was shortened by 3 bases and J by 4 bases, with 7 bases between the two germline ends. CDR1 and CDR2 (germline): WSHSY, SAAADI. CDR3 DNA: TGCGCCAGCAGTGAACAGACTTACGAGCAGTACTTC. Encoded protein: CASSEQTYEQYF.

The chain employs TRBV10-3 and TRBJ1-2; D is undetermined. The CDR3 has 18 amino acids. The ends were cut back, 4 bases at V and 3 bases at J, with 24 bases in the middle. The germline V gene has CDR1 ENHRY and CDR2 SYGVKD. This CDR3 is CAISGSSSRPLLYYGYTF. CDR3 bases: TGTGCCATCAGTGGGTCGAGCAGTAGACCGTTACTCTACTATGGCTACACCTTC.

This clonotype was seen ten or more times. V and J are TRBV3-1 and TRBJ1-2; unclear D gene. Germline assignment: CDR1 LGHDT and CDR2 YNNKEL (reference sequence). This CDR3 has 12 residues. V was shortened by 1 base and J by 8 bases, with 8 bases between the two germline ends. The CDR3 DNA follows: TGTGCCAGCAGCCAAGTTCAAGGAGGCTACACCTTC. It translates to CASSQVQGGYTF.

In its sample, this clonotype was seen once. The rearrangement uses TRBV25-1 and TRBJ2-3; D uncertain. Looked up from germline, CDR1 is MGHDK and CDR2 is SYGVNS. The ends were cut back, 2 bases at V and 2 bases at J, with 11 bases in the middle. This CDR3 is 15 amino acids long. The CDR3: CASSEGAPNTDTQYF. The CDR3 region has the DNA TGTGCCAGCAGTGAAGGAGCCCCCAACACAGATACGCAGTATTTT.

This clonotype was picked up many times. This chain links TRBV2 with TRBJ1-6; 8 positions match TRBD1. The CDR3 loop spans 15 amino acids. The J segment lost 5 bases and the V segment lost 3 bases, leaving 3 bases of the junction unmatched. Germline V gene sequence: CDR1 SNHLY, CDR2 FYNNEI. The CDR3: CASSDRTGNNSPLHF. The CDR3 DNA follows: TGTGCCAGCAGTGATAGGACAGGGAATAATTCACCCCTCCACTTT.

Ten or more counts support this clonotype. The chain joins TRBV11-2 to TRBJ2-7; D call uncertain. Germline loops: CDR1 SGHAT, CDR2 FQNNGV. The V end lost 1 base, the J end lost 3 bases, and 10 bases lay between the germline ends. The CDR3 extends over 14 amino acids. Here the CDR3 DNA reads TGTGCCAGCAGCTTAGGAGCCACAGACTACGAGCAGTACTTC. Protein: CASSLGATDYEQYF. The variable domain in full, with the rest retrieved from reference TRBV11-2 and TRBJ2-7, is EAGVAQSPRYKIIEKRQSVAFWCNPISGHATLYWYQQILGQGPKLLIQFQNNGVVDDSQLPKDRFSAERLKGVDSTLKIQPAKLEDSAVYLCASSLGATDYEQYFGPGTRLTVT.

This clonotype was seen repeatedly, ten times or more. The chain is built from TRBV15 and TRBJ2-7, with D tentatively TRBD1 (6 bases). This CDR3 comprises 16 residues. V lost 1 base and J lost 5, with 18 bases in between. CDR1 is LNHNV and CDR2 is YYDKDF in the germline V gene (reference sequence). As DNA, the CDR3 is TGTGCCACCAGCAGAGGTGTGACCAGGGGTCCGGACGAGCAGTACTTC. This codes for CATSRGVTRGPDEQYF.

The chain joins TRBV5-1 to TRBJ1-1; D uncertain. This CDR3 comprises 17 residues. Germline assignment: CDR1 SGHRS and CDR2 YFSETQ. Trimming left V 0 bases short and J 0 bases short, with 15 bases between. The CDR3 reads CASSLGRYPNMNTEAFF. The CDR3 nucleotides are TGCGCCAGCAGCTTGGGTAGATATCCTAACATGAACACTGAAGCTTTCTTT.

CDR3 DNA: TGTGCCAGCAGCTTAGCACCTGACTACGAGCAGTACTTC. It encodes CASSLAPDYEQYF. J is TRBJ2-7 and V is TRBV7-2; D remains ambiguous. The CDR3 contains 13 residues. The V and J ends lost 0 bases and 3 bases respectively, with 6 bases between them. Germline lookup yields CDR1 SGHTA and CDR2 FQGNSA.